The 19 T cell receptor beta chains below come from one sample, sequenced in a study of CD8 T cells in ankylosing spondylitis. Using its own MiXCR run on the 5' RACE reads, TCRdb lists one record per CDR3 protein. The sample has approximately 180,000 distinct CDR3 sequences, around a sixth seen once. Input material: blood, either unsorted or a sorted T cell fraction (not recorded which). The receptors stem from a male donor aged 10-30 years with ankylosing spondylitis or in good health (not recorded which).

This clonotype was counted many times. The chain links TRBV7-8 to TRBJ1-6, with 7 bases fitting TRBD1. Unmatched junction bases numbered 7, after V lost 1 base and J lost 4 bases. The CDR3 length is 17 residues. Germline values: CDR1 SGHVS, CDR2 FQNEAQ. CDR3 sequence reads: CASSLVGTVQYNSPLHF. As DNA, the CDR3 is TGTGCCAGCAGCTTAGTTGGGACAGTGCAATATAATTCACCCCTCCACTTT.

The CDR3 DNA reads TGTGCCACCAGTGTAACGGGACAGGGAGGCTACACCTTC. It is translated as CATSVTGQGGYTF. The chain uses TRBV24-1 and TRBJ1-2, with TRBD1 matching over 9 bases. Germline CDR1 is KGHDR and CDR2 is SFDVKD. CDR3 length equals 13 residues. Trimming cost V 5 bases and J 8 bases; bases outside gene matches: 5.

In its sample, this clonotype was seen many times. The CDR3 region has the DNA TGTGCCAGCAGCACCCAGAGGGAGACCCAGTACTTC. Its translation: CASSTQRETQYF. This chain uses TRBV12-3 or TRBV12-4 with TRBJ2-5; D gene ambiguous. V lost 6 bases and J 5 bases, leaving 10 bases between the germline ends. This CDR3 has 12 residues.

This clonotype was counted many times. This chain connects TRBV9 to TRBJ2-5; possibly TRBD2 for D (6 bases). V shed 4 bases and J shed 4 bases, with 17 bases lying between them. The CDR3 has 15 amino acids. Germline values: CDR1 SGDLS, CDR2 YYNGEE. As DNA, the CDR3 is TGTGCCAGCAGCACAAGTAGCGGAGTCGGAGAGACCCAGTACTTC. It is translated as CASSTSSGVGETQYF.

This clonotype appeared many times. This rearrangement joins TRBV20-1 to TRBJ2-7; 9 nucleotides agree with TRBD2. Germline lookup yields CDR1 DFQATT and CDR2 SNEGSKA (reference sequence). The V and J ends lost 6 bases and 4 bases, in that order; junction bases with no gene match: 13. The CDR3 covers 15 residues. CDR3 amino acids: CSAQAPTSGLYEQYF. CDR3 nucleotides: TGCAGTGCCCAAGCCCCGACTAGCGGATTATACGAGCAGTACTTC.

This clonotype was picked up many times. This sequence joins TRBV12-3 or TRBV12-4 and TRBJ1-2; maybe TRBD1 (6 bases). The CDR3 is made up of 13 amino acids. Trimming removed 6 bases from V and 4 bases from J, with 12 bases in between. The CDR3 is CASRRQASYGYTF. The CDR3 bases are TGTGCCAGCAGGAGACAGGCGAGCTATGGCTACACCTTC.

This clonotype showed up many times. The rearrangement links TRBV4-1 to TRBJ2-1, with unresolved D. Germline CDR1 reads MGHRA; CDR2 reads YSYEKL. The CDR3 consists of 17 residues. With 1 base removed from V and 0 bases from J, the gap between germline ends came to 13 bases. CDR3 DNA sequence: TGCGCCAGCAGCCAAGCGTTTCTGGGAAGCTCCTACAATGAGCAGTTCTTC. It encodes CASSQAFLGSSYNEQFF.

This clonotype has more than one count but fewer than ten. CDR3 nucleotide sequence: TGTGCCAGCAGTTTCGGGACTAGCGGGAGTTCGAGGGAGCAGTACTTC. Its translation: CASSFGTSGSSREQYF. J is TRBJ2-7 and V is TRBV12-3 or TRBV12-4; TRBD2 matches at 14 bases. Trimming took 3 bases from V and 7 from J; bases not matched to a gene: 8. CDR3 length equals 16 residues.

This clonotype was picked up many times. This chain uses TRBV7-8 with TRBJ2-7; 9 bases align to TRBD1. CDR3 size: 19 residues. Germline-derived CDR1 and CDR2 are SGHVS and FQNEAQ. J lost 1 base, V lost 5 bases, and 18 bases had no gene match. The CDR3 protein is CASSRHLGQGYRGSYEQYF. The CDR3 DNA reads as TGTGCCAGCAGCCGACATTTGGGACAGGGTTACCGAGGATCCTACGAGCAGTACTTC.

This clonotype has more than one count but fewer than ten. The rearrangement uses TRBV29-1 and TRBJ2-5; D possibly corresponds to TRBD1 (5 bases). Per the germline V gene, CDR1 is SQVTM and CDR2 is ANQGSEA. The CDR3 totals 12 residues. The DNA for the CDR3 is TGCAGTGCTGGACAAGGAAGAGAGACCCAGTACTTC. Its protein product is CSAGQGRETQYF.

At least ten counts were recorded for this clonotype. This chain uses TRBV7-2 with TRBJ2-3; D is possibly TRBD2 (6 bases). CDR3 length: 17 residues. The V end lost 2 bases, the J end lost 1 base, and 16 bases lay between the germline ends. Germline-derived CDR1 and CDR2 are SGHTA and FQGNSA. The CDR3, as DNA: TGTGCCAGCAGCTTATACGCGGCGGGATGGGGCACAGATACGCAGTATTTT. Translated: CASSLYAAGWGTDTQYF.

To note about this clonotype: At one boundary the junction diverges from the germline segment, which might be a read error. The chain combines TRBV29-1 with TRBJ2-1; the match to TRBD2 covers 9 bases. This CDR3 contains 14 residues. Germline CDR1 reads SQVTM; CDR2 reads ANQGSEA. The CDR3 spells CSVSSGSSYNDQFF. CDR3 coding DNA: TGCAGCGTGAGTAGCGGGAGCTCCTACAATGACCAGTTCTTC.

The chain has TRBV12-3 or TRBV12-4 and TRBJ2-7; 10 bases are shared with TRBD1. The CDR3 extends over 16 amino acids. Losses at the gene ends were 5 bases for V and 7 bases for J; bases not matched to a gene: 14. CDR3 sequence reads: CASSRLAGTGVGEQYF. For the CDR3, the DNA is TGTGCCAGCAGTCGATTAGCCGGGACAGGGGTGGGGGAGCAGTACTTC.

This clonotype was seen repeatedly, ten times or more. The rearrangement uses TRBV12-3 or TRBV12-4 and TRBJ1-1; the match to TRBD1 covers 7 bases. Trimming at V came to 8 bases and at J to 6 bases, leaving 12 bases not matched to a gene. This CDR3 has 14 amino acids. The CDR3 DNA follows: TGTGCCAGCTCGGTGATTGAAGGGGGCCCTGAAGCTTTCTTT. Translated, it gives CASSVIEGGPEAFF.

This sequence joins TRBV9 and TRBJ2-2; no reliable D call. CDR1 and CDR2 (germline): SGDLS, YYNGEE. The CDR3 extends over 13 amino acids. V was trimmed by 0 bases and J by 6 bases, leaving 6 bases between them. The CDR3, as DNA: TGTGCCAGCAGCGTAGATCCCTCCGGGGAGCTGTTTTTT. It translates to CASSVDPSGELFF.

The table lists this clonotype with many counts. The gene calls are TRBV20-1 and TRBJ1-1; D may be TRBD1 (6 bases). CDR1 is DFQATT, CDR2 SNEGSKA, per germline (reference sequence). V lost 4 bases to trimming and J lost 4 bases, with 16 bases between them. This CDR3 contains 14 residues. CDR3 region: CSAIHRTGSTEAFF. The CDR3 bases are TGCAGTGCTATTCACAGAACAGGGAGCACTGAAGCTTTCTTT.

This clonotype was seen repeatedly, ten times or more. CDR3 loop: CASSFRGPKNIQYF. In nucleotides, the CDR3 is TGTGCCAGCAGCTTCCGGGGACCCAAAAACATTCAGTACTTC. This chain connects TRBV11-1 to TRBJ2-4; perhaps D is TRBD1 or TRBD2 (5 bases each). The V gene lost 3 bases and the J gene lost 2 bases, with 8 bases spanning the gap. This CDR3 has 14 residues. Germline V gene data show CDR1 as SGHAT and CDR2 as FQDESV (reference sequence).

This clonotype was counted at least ten times. The chain has TRBV5-6 and TRBJ2-2; possibly TRBD1 or TRBD2 for D (5 bases each). Looked up from germline, CDR1 is SGHDT and CDR2 is YYEEEE. This CDR3 comprises 17 residues. Trimming took off 0 bases at V and 2 bases at J, with 14 bases between the two ends. CDR3 sequence: CASSLEGSGPNTGELFF. DNA of the CDR3: TGTGCCAGCAGCTTGGAGGGGTCGGGACCCAACACCGGGGAGCTGTTTTTT.

The J gene is TRBJ2-3, the V gene TRBV28, with 8 bases fitting TRBD2. The CDR3 totals 14 residues. V lost 6 bases, J lost 2 bases, and 4 bases stayed unmatched. Germline-derived CDR1 and CDR2 are MDHEN and SYDVKM. For the CDR3, the DNA is TGTGCCAGCAGACCTAGCGGGTCCACAGATACGCAGTATTTT. This gives the protein CASRPSGSTDTQYF.